The 21 T cell receptor beta chains presented below share a single source sample, sequenced in a study of post-analysis software for immune sequencing data. Study results and limitations: Comparison of patients with controls showed five TRBV segments more frequent in patients, TRBV5-6, TRBV5-1 and TRBV20-1 among them.

Unique molecular identifiers had been added to the TCR beta cDNA libraries. TCRdb independently ran MiXCR on the PCR reads; one entry per CDR3 protein. The table lists hundreds of thousands of distinct CDR3 sequences, approximately 59% of them singletons. Their antigens remain unidentified. Sequencing was carried out using blood. The receptors here all came from a girl aged 2-10 years with multiple sclerosis.

This chain joins TRBV29-1 and TRBJ2-2, with unresolved D. Trimming stripped 4 bases from V and 1 base from J, with 10 bases between. The length of the CDR3 is 14 residues. The germline V gene has CDR1 SQVTM and CDR2 ANQGSEA. The CDR3 here is CSVAKRVNTGELFF. The CDR3 DNA is TGCAGCGTTGCTAAACGGGTGAACACCGGGGAGCTGTTTTTT.

This clonotype was counted only a few times. The J gene is TRBJ2-7, the V gene TRBV12-3 or TRBV12-4; 10 nucleotides agree with TRBD2. This CDR3 has 14 amino acids. J lost 4 bases, V lost 11 bases, and 11 bases had no gene match. CDR3 loop: CAVTPSGRRYEQYF. The DNA for the CDR3 is TGTGCCGTGACGCCTAGCGGGAGAAGGTACGAGCAGTACTTC.

V and J are TRBV25-1 and TRBJ2-7; possibly TRBD2 for D (7 bases). Trimming pared 2 bases from V and 2 bases from J, leaving 16 bases between. This CDR3 spans 16 amino acids. From germline, CDR1 is MGHDK and CDR2 SYGVNS. As DNA, the CDR3 is TGTGCCAGCAGTGAAGAAGGGAGGGGGGATACCTACGAGCAGTACTTC. Amino acids: CASSEEGRGDTYEQYF.

This clonotype was seen a few times. The rearrangement links TRBV6-5 to TRBJ2-7, with 8 nucleotides matching TRBD1. The J call may be wrong; the DNA end is better matched by TRBJ2-5. This CDR3 spans 14 amino acids. CDR1 is MNHEY and CDR2 is SVGAGI in the germline V gene. CDR3 protein: CASSRGQGSETQYF. Here the CDR3 DNA reads TGTGCCAGCAGTCGCGGACAGGGATCAGAGACCCAGTACTTC.

This chain uses TRBV20-1 with TRBJ2-1; D might be TRBD2 (6 bases). The ends were cut back, 3 bases at V and 6 bases at J, with 18 bases in the middle. CDR3 length: 15 residues. Germline loops: CDR1 DFQATT, CDR2 SNEGSKA (reference sequence). CDR3 in amino acids: CSASWAETSSNEQFF. The CDR3 coding sequence is TGCAGTGCTAGTTGGGCAGAGACTAGTTCCAATGAGCAGTTCTTC.

The V gene is TRBV5-1, the J gene TRBJ2-6, with TRBD1 as a possible D gene (5 bases). Between the trimmed V and J ends, which lost 4 bases and 5 bases, there was a span of 7 bases. The V gene's germline CDR1 is SGHRS and CDR2 YFSETQ. The length of the CDR3 is 13 residues. The CDR3 reads CASSQDRANVLTF. The CDR3 nucleotides read TGCGCCAGCAGCCAGGACAGGGCCAACGTCCTGACTTTC.

This clonotype showed up just a few times. The rearrangement joins TRBV7-9 to TRBJ2-7; D unclear. Trimming took 6 bases from V and 3 from J, leaving 9 bases between them. In germline, CDR1 is SEHNR, CDR2 FQNEAQ (reference sequence). This CDR3 has 12 residues. The CDR3 region is CASRYADYEQYF. The CDR3 region has the DNA TGTGCCAGCAGGTACGCCGACTACGAGCAGTACTTC.

V is TRBV24-1 and J is TRBJ2-4; 8 positions match TRBD1. This CDR3 is 12 amino acids long. With 7 bases clipped from V and 5 bases from J, the junction kept 0 bases outside the gene matches. From germline, CDR1 is KGHDR and CDR2 SFDVKD. CDR3: CATRDRENIQYF. In nucleotides, the CDR3 is TGTGCCACCAGGGACAGGGAAAACATTCAGTACTTC.

The V call is TRBV5-6, the J call TRBJ2-3; 13 positions agree with TRBD2. Germline V CDR1 and CDR2: SGHDT, YYEEEE. The CDR3 contains 18 residues. V gave up 2 bases and J gave up 2 bases; unmatched junction bases: 8. The CDR3 is CASSFEPGLAGYTDTQYF. CDR3 nucleotide sequence: TGTGCCAGCAGCTTCGAACCGGGACTAGCGGGATACACAGATACGCAGTATTTT.

This chain uses TRBV12-3 or TRBV12-4 with TRBJ2-1; perhaps D is TRBD1 or TRBD2 (5 bases each). The V gene lost 5 bases and the J gene lost 0 bases, with 8 bases spanning the gap. This CDR3 has 14 residues. CDR3 protein: CASSGDRSYNEQFF. CDR3 in DNA: TGTGCCAGCAGTGGGGACCGCTCCTACAATGAGCAGTTCTTC.

The genes are TRBV10-3 and TRBJ2-5; D gene unclear. CDR1 and CDR2 (germline): ENHRY, SYGVKD. Trimming removed 2 bases from V and 3 bases from J, with 7 bases in between. This CDR3 has 13 residues. The CDR3 here is CAISEEAKETQYF. The CDR3 nucleotides read TGTGCCATCAGTGAGGAAGCAAAAGAGACCCAGTACTTC.

The chain is built from TRBV12-3 or TRBV12-4 and TRBJ2-5; TRBD2 agrees at 9 bases. J lost 1 base, V lost 0 bases, and 9 bases had no gene match. This CDR3 comprises 18 residues. CDR3 protein: CASSLARGSGGFQETQYF. In nucleotides, the CDR3 is TGTGCCAGCAGTTTAGCGCGGGGTAGCGGGGGTTTCCAAGAGACCCAGTACTTC.

This clonotype has only one observation. The chain is built from TRBV12-3 or TRBV12-4 and TRBJ2-1; D is perhaps TRBD1 or TRBD2 (5 bases each). This CDR3 has 14 residues. Between the trimmed V and J ends, which lost 6 bases and 0 bases, there was a span of 9 bases. The CDR3 loop reads CASRYGASYNEQFF. CDR3 DNA: TGTGCCAGCAGATACGGGGCCTCCTACAATGAGCAGTTCTTC.

This clonotype was detected a few times. The V and J genes are TRBV3-1 and TRBJ2-7; 12 bases line up with TRBD2. The CDR3 runs 16 residues. The trim removed 3 bases at V and 7 bases at J, leaving 10 bases unmatched. Germline V gene sequence: CDR1 LGHDT, CDR2 YNNKEL (reference sequence). CDR3 residues: CASSHLTSGSSREQYF. CDR3 nucleotide sequence: TGTGCCAGCAGCCACTTGACTAGCGGGAGTTCGAGAGAGCAGTACTTC.

The V gene is TRBV10-3, the J gene TRBJ1-2, with TRBD1 matching over 8 bases. Losses at the gene ends were 7 bases for V and 8 bases for J; bases not matched to a gene: 6. Per germline, CDR1 ENHRY and CDR2 SYGVKD. CDR3 length: 12 amino acids. CDR3 sequence reads: CAITQGAEGYTF. The CDR3 DNA reads as TGTGCCATCACCCAGGGGGCTGAGGGCTACACCTTC.

V usage is TRBV7-9 and J usage is TRBJ1-4, with D maybe TRBD1 (6 bases). V lost 2 bases, J lost 8 bases, and 21 bases lay in between. Germline CDR1 and CDR2: SEHNR and FQNEAQ (reference sequence). The CDR3 contains 17 residues. The DNA of the CDR3 is TGTGCCAGCAGCTTACCGACCGGACAGCCCGAGGTCGAAAAACTGTTTTTT. Amino acid sequence: CASSLPTGQPEVEKLFF. The full variable domain, completed using reference TRBV7-9 and TRBJ1-4, is DTGVSQNPRHKITKRGQNVTFRCDPISEHNRLYWYRQTLGQGPEFLTYFQNEAQLEKSRLLSDRFSAERPKGSFSTLEIQRTEQGDSAMYLCASSLPTGQPEVEKLFFGSGTQLSVL.

A word on this clonotype: Sequence at one end of the junction differs from germline and may be a read error. The V call is TRBV7-7, the J call TRBJ2-1; D may be TRBD1 (6 bases). The CDR3 has 16 amino acids. CDR1 is SSHAT, CDR2 FNYEAQ, per germline (reference sequence). The CDR3 DNA is TGTGCTAGCAGCCAGGGGACGGCCAGTCGGGTCAATGAGCAGTTCTTC. Encoded protein: CASSQGTASRVNEQFF.

J is TRBJ1-1 and V is TRBV2; possible D gene TRBD1, 5 bases. Germline CDR1 SNHLY, CDR2 FYNNEI. The V end lost 3 bases, the J end lost 6 bases, and 8 bases lay between the germline ends. This CDR3 is 12 amino acids long. CDR3: CASSEGDPEAFF. DNA of the CDR3: TGTGCCAGCAGTGAGGGGGACCCTGAAGCTTTCTTT.

V usage is TRBV7-9 and J usage is TRBJ2-6; 8 nucleotides agree with TRBD1. The CDR3 runs to 16 residues. The J segment lost 4 bases and the V segment lost 4 bases, leaving 6 bases of the junction unmatched. The germline V gene has CDR1 SEHNR and CDR2 FQNEAQ (reference sequence). CDR3 in amino acids: CASSYGQGSGANVLTF. Written as DNA, the CDR3 is TGTGCCAGCAGCTATGGACAGGGTTCAGGGGCCAACGTCCTGACTTTC.

This chain joins TRBV20-1 and TRBJ2-1; 7 positions agree with TRBD2. The CDR3 consists of 15 residues. CDR1 is DFQATT and CDR2 is SNEGSKA in the germline V gene (reference sequence). With 6 bases clipped from V and 6 bases from J, the junction kept 14 bases outside the gene matches. CDR3 protein: CSADTSDPPRNEQFF. CDR3 sequence (DNA): TGCAGTGCCGATACTAGCGATCCGCCTCGCAATGAGCAGTTCTTC.

This chain uses TRBV29-1 with TRBJ2-2; the D is unclear. V was cut by 6 bases and J by 3 bases, with 11 bases left in between. Germline V gene data show CDR1 as SQVTM and CDR2 as ANQGSEA. The CDR3 contains 13 residues. CDR3 residues: CSVGRYYTGELFF. The DNA of the CDR3 is TGCAGCGTCGGACGTTATTACACCGGGGAGCTGTTTTTT.